This T cell receptor beta chain is drawn from a study of shared T cell receptors in the human thymus. Germline values: CDR1 SGHRS, CDR2 YFSETQ. V gave up 1 base and J gave up 2 bases, with 7 bases separating them. The CDR3 has 14 residues. Measured with immunoSEQ multiplex PCR; TCRdb has only the in-frame clones, and not every one. The sample carries hundreds of thousands of clones, approximately 90% recorded once. This sample also belongs to another study, concerning human thymus T cells. As that study records: Thymus tissue was removed during corrective cardiac surgery. Apparent skewing of V and J gene usage characterized both thymic and blood repertoires.

The V and J genes are TRBV5-1 and TRBJ2-1; D is uncertain. This TCR was sampled from a boy less than two years old with a congenital heart defect. The sequencing sample was made of thymocytes. The CDR3 region is CASSLFSTYNEQFF. CDR3 in DNA: TGCGCCAGCAGCTTGTTTAGCACCTACAATGAGCAGTTCTTC.